Presented here are 27 T cell receptor beta chains from one specimen sequenced in a study of blood T cells in healthy people across ages. It was with a sample-barcoded 5' primer and a J-beta primer mix that a second PCR of about 7 to 12 cycles was run. TCRdb redid the calling of the 5' RACE reads with MiXCR, one entry per CDR3 protein. In the table there are more than 750,000 distinct CDR3 sequences, 25% to 35% of which are singletons. The same sample was also used in a study of T cells of mothers and their children.

The source material was blood. Every receptor here comes from a woman aged 40 to 50 in good health.

As concerns this clonotype: Germline and junction disagree at one end, which may indicate a read error. This sequence joins TRBV7-2 and TRBJ2-2; D is unclear. This CDR3 is 17 amino acids long. From germline, CDR1 is SGHTA and CDR2 FQGNSA. The CDR3, as DNA: TGTGCCAGTAGCTTCCCATCATCACCCGCGAACACCGGGGAGCTGTTTTTT. Protein sequence: CASSFPSSPANTGELFF.

This clonotype turned up a few times. This chain connects TRBV20-1 to TRBJ1-1, with TRBD1 matching 8 bases. Germline trimming cut 1 base from V and 2 bases from J; bases unmatched to any gene: 6. The CDR3 sequence is 15 residues long. Germline-derived CDR1 and CDR2 are DFQATT and SNEGSKA (reference sequence). In DNA form, the CDR3 reads TGCAGTGCTAGAGGAGGGGCAGGGGGCAACACTGAAGCTTTCTTT. Its protein product is CSARGGAGGNTEAFF.

The rearrangement links TRBV7-2 to TRBJ1-2, with no clear D. This CDR3 has 13 amino acids. Per the germline V gene, CDR1 is SGHTA and CDR2 is FQGNSA. Deletions cut 5 bases from V and 7 bases from J, with 14 bases between. The CDR3 DNA reads as TGTGCCAGCAGCCCACCGGGAAGAATTGGCTACACCTTC. Amino acid sequence: CASSPPGRIGYTF. Looking up the rest from reference TRBV7-2 and TRBJ1-2 gives the full variable domain: GAGVSQSPSNKVTEKGKDVELRCDPISGHTALYWYRQSLGQGLEFLIYFQGNSAPDKSGLPSDRFSAERTGGSVSTLTIQRTQQEDSAVYLCASSPPGRIGYTFGSGTRLTVV.

In DNA, the CDR3 is TGTGCCAGCAGCTCGAGGCCAGGAACTAATGAAAAACTGTTTTTT. Its translation: CASSSRPGTNEKLFF. V is TRBV7-2 and J is TRBJ1-4; D remains unclear. The CDR3 loop spans 15 amino acids. The germline CDR1 and CDR2 sequences are SGHTA and FQGNSA. Trimming left V 4 bases short and J 1 base short, with 10 bases between.

The chain has TRBV9 and TRBJ2-1; TRBD2 might be the D (5 bases). The length of the CDR3 is 13 residues. V lost 3 bases and J 10 bases, leaving 14 bases between the germline ends. Germline V gene data show CDR1 as SGDLS and CDR2 as YYNGEE. The DNA of the CDR3 is TGTGCCAGCAGCGCACGGACTGCCGAGGAGCAGTTCTTC. Translating gives CASSARTAEEQFF. Full variable domain (remainder filled in from reference TRBV9 and TRBJ2-1): DSGVTQTPKHLITATGQRVTLRCSPRSGDLSVYWYQQSLDQGLQFLIQYYNGEERAKGNILERFSAQQFPDLHSELNLSSLELGDSALYFCASSARTAEEQFFGPGTRLTVL.

This clonotype was seen ten or more times. The rearrangement joins TRBV5-1 to TRBJ2-7; D ambiguous. V was shortened by 5 bases and J by 3 bases, with 15 bases between the two germline ends. The germline V gene has CDR1 SGHRS and CDR2 YFSETQ. CDR3 length: 14 residues. CDR3 in amino acids: CASSQARGYYEQYF. The CDR3, as DNA: TGCGCCAGCAGTCAAGCCCGTGGATACTACGAGCAGTACTTC. The full variable domain, completed using reference TRBV5-1 and TRBJ2-7, is KAGVTQTPRYLIKTRGQQVTLSCSPISGHRSVSWYQQTPGQGLQFLFEYFSETQRNKGNFPGRFSGRQFSNSRSEMNVSTLELGDSALYLCASSQARGYYEQYFGPGTRLTVT.

This clonotype was recorded many times. This rearrangement joins TRBV7-6 to TRBJ1-6; 11 bases agree with TRBD1. From germline, CDR1 is SGHVS and CDR2 FNYEAQ. The CDR3 spans 16 residues. Trimming removed 4 bases from V and 7 bases from J; junction bases left unmatched: 6. DNA for the CDR3: TGTGCCAGCAGCTCAGGGGACAGGGGGAGAAATTCACCCCTCCACTTT. This sequence encodes CASSSGDRGRNSPLHF.

This chain joins TRBV2 and TRBJ2-5, with 7 nucleotides matching TRBD2. Germline CDR1 and CDR2: SNHLY and FYNNEI. The junction had 5 bases not matched to a gene; V was cut back by 3 bases and J by 4 bases. The CDR3 is made up of 14 amino acids. CDR3 residues: CASSEIGGGETQYF. In DNA form, the CDR3 reads TGTGCCAGCAGTGAGATCGGCGGGGGAGAGACCCAGTACTTC.

The chain couples TRBV27 to TRBJ1-2; tentative D call: TRBD1 (5 bases). V lost 5 bases and J 2 bases, leaving 15 bases between the germline ends. Germline CDR1 reads MNHEY; CDR2 reads SMNVEV (reference sequence). The CDR3 spans 15 residues. CDR3 coding DNA: TGTGCCAGCAGTGGTCGGGGGTCCGAAAACTATGGCTACACCTTC. This encodes CASSGRGSENYGYTF.

This clonotype has more than one count but fewer than ten. This sequence joins TRBV29-1 and TRBJ2-1; TRBD1 is a possible D gene (6 bases). V was clipped by 8 bases and J by 9 bases, with 23 bases between them. The CDR3 runs to 14 residues. Germline values: CDR1 SQVTM, CDR2 ANQGSEA. The CDR3 sequence is CSTPGDKRLSEQFF. CDR3 coding DNA: TGCAGCACCCCAGGGGACAAGAGATTGAGTGAGCAGTTCTTC.

Comments on this clonotype: The CDR3 does not end in the conserved phenylalanine or tryptophan, so this is likely a read error. The chain joins TRBV7-9 to TRBJ2-5; D unresolved. The ends were cut back, 5 bases at V and 7 bases at J, with 11 bases in the middle. CDR3 length equals 12 residues. Germline CDR1 SEHNR, CDR2 FQNEAQ (reference sequence). CDR3 DNA: TGTGCCAGCAGCCAAAATTGGGGGACCCAGTACGTC. Protein sequence: CASSQNWGTQYV.

This CDR3 is CASSEGPSYNEQFF. CDR3 nucleotides: TGTGCCAGCAGTGAGGGTCCCTCCTACAATGAGCAGTTCTTC. This chain joins TRBV6-4 and TRBJ2-1; D is unresolved. V gave up 3 bases and J gave up 0 bases, with 6 bases separating them. The germline V gene encodes CDR1 MRHNA and CDR2 SNTAGT. CDR3 length: 14 residues.

Note on this clonotype: This sequence may be a read error, since a much larger clone differs from it by one base. The gene calls are TRBV7-2 and TRBJ2-4; TRBD2 might be the D (6 bases). This CDR3 comprises 14 residues. V lost 4 bases to trimming and J lost 7 bases, with 14 bases between them. Germline V gene data show CDR1 as SGHTA and CDR2 as FQGNSA. In nucleotides, the CDR3 is TGTGCCAGCAGCTGGAGGGGCTCTGGTAACATTCAGTACTTC. It is translated as CASSWRGSGNIQYF.

As regards this clonotype: This may be a read error, as it is one base from a much larger clone. The chain combines TRBV7-9 with TRBJ2-1; D not resolved. Germline lookup yields CDR1 SEHNR and CDR2 FQNEAQ (reference sequence). The CDR3 is made up of 11 amino acids. Between the trimmed V and J ends, which lost 3 bases and 8 bases, there was a span of 5 bases. CDR3 sequence (DNA): TGTGCCAGCAGCTTTGTCCATGAGCAGTTCTTC. It is translated as CASSFVHEQFF.

This chain links TRBV28 with TRBJ1-2; D is perhaps TRBD1 (6 bases). The CDR3 runs to 14 residues. The germline gives CDR1 MDHEN, CDR2 SYDVKM. The V and J ends lost 3 bases and 8 bases respectively, with 16 bases between them. Here the CDR3 DNA reads TGTGCCAGCAGTTTCAACATCAGGGGTGGCGGCTACACCTTC. This gives the protein CASSFNIRGGGYTF.

This clonotype was observed a few times. Possible read error: a much larger clone is one base away. The genes are TRBV5-1 and TRBJ1-2; 7 bases are a match to TRBD1. There are 14 residues in the CDR3. Germline values: CDR1 SGHRS, CDR2 YFSETQ. Unmatched junction bases numbered 12, after V lost 9 bases and J lost 4 bases. CDR3 sequence (DNA): TGCGCCAACCGCAACGGAACAGGGGCCTATGGCTACACCTTC. It encodes CANRNGTGAYGYTF.

This clonotype was counted at least ten times. V gene TRBV7-9 combines with J gene TRBJ2-7; D gene unclear. CDR3 length: 14 residues. Germline CDR1 SEHNR, CDR2 FQNEAQ (reference sequence). Trimming removed 3 bases from V and 0 bases from J, with 9 bases in between. The CDR3, as DNA: TGTGCCAGCAGCTTCAACGGGTACTCCTACGAGCAGTACTTC. Translated: CASSFNGYSYEQYF.

This clonotype was detected a few times. The chain couples TRBV7-2 to TRBJ2-1; no clear D. Between the trimmed V and J ends, which lost 3 bases and 4 bases, there was a span of 7 bases. In germline, CDR1 is SGHTA, CDR2 FQGNSA. The CDR3 runs 13 residues. CDR3 amino acids: CASSFTNYNEQFF. Written as DNA, the CDR3 is TGTGCCAGCAGCTTTACAAATTACAATGAGCAGTTCTTC.

In this sample, this clonotype turned up many times. The chain carries TRBV20-1 and TRBJ1-2; TRBD1 matches 8 bases. This CDR3 comprises 14 residues. Germline-derived CDR1 and CDR2 are DFQATT and SNEGSKA (reference sequence). V gave up 1 base and J gave up 4 bases; unmatched junction bases: 5. The CDR3 loop reads CSARGQGKAYGYTF. The CDR3 DNA reads as TGCAGTGCTAGAGGACAGGGGAAGGCCTATGGCTACACCTTC.

CDR3 in amino acids: CASGSDRSLETQYF. Here the CDR3 DNA reads TGTGCTAGTGGTTCCGACAGGTCTCTAGAGACCCAGTACTTC. J is TRBJ2-5 and V is TRBV12-5, with TRBD1 as a possible D gene (6 bases). V was pared by 4 bases and J by 4 bases, with 13 bases between. Germline V lookup: CDR1 LGHNT, CDR2 FRNRAP. This CDR3 is built from 14 residues.

The chain employs TRBV29-1 and TRBJ2-7, with 7 bases identical to TRBD1. Germline loops: CDR1 SQVTM, CDR2 ANQGSEA. The CDR3 totals 14 residues. Germline trimming cut 6 bases from V and 5 bases from J; bases unmatched to any gene: 13. The CDR3 loop is CSVASGTELHEQYF. For the CDR3, the DNA is TGCAGCGTCGCCTCCGGGACAGAACTACACGAGCAGTACTTC.

This clonotype was observed at least ten times. The chain recombines TRBV6-6 with TRBJ2-3; D is possibly TRBD2 (5 bases). The CDR3 totals 16 residues. Germline CDR1 is MNHNY and CDR2 is SVGAGI (reference sequence). The ends were cut back, 4 bases at V and 0 bases at J, with 14 bases in the middle. This chain's CDR3 is CASSSRDQTSTDTQYF. The CDR3 bases are TGTGCCAGCAGTTCCCGGGATCAAACTAGCACAGATACGCAGTATTTT.

The chain employs TRBV29-1 and TRBJ2-4; a possible D gene is TRBD2 (6 bases). Per germline, CDR1 SQVTM and CDR2 ANQGSEA. The germline V and J ends were trimmed by 4 bases and 7 bases, with 17 bases remaining between them. CDR3 length: 14 amino acids. The CDR3 sequence is CSVAMSGRLNIQYF. In nucleotides, the CDR3 is TGCAGCGTTGCAATGTCTGGGAGGTTGAACATTCAGTACTTC.

CDR3 protein: CASSSERTGGSTDTQYF. The CDR3 DNA reads TGTGCCAGCAGCAGTGAACGAACGGGGGGGAGCACAGATACGCAGTATTTT. The genes are TRBV2 and TRBJ2-3; 8 nucleotides match TRBD2. The CDR3 is 17 amino acids. V dropped 6 bases and J dropped 0; count of bases not matched to a gene: 11. Looked up from germline, CDR1 is SNHLY and CDR2 is FYNNEI. The full variable domain, its missing parts supplied by reference TRBV2 and TRBJ2-3, is EPEVTQTPSHQVTQMGQEVILRCVPISNHLYFYWYRQILGQKVEFLVSFYNNEISEKSEIFDDQFSVERPDGSNFTLKIRSTKLEDSAMYFCASSSERTGGSTDTQYFGPGTRLTVL.

This clonotype was picked up many times. Being one base from a much bigger clone, this may be a read error. The chain couples TRBV20-1 to TRBJ2-7; TRBD1 is a possible D gene (6 bases). The CDR3 contains 11 residues. In germline, CDR1 is DFQATT, CDR2 SNEGSKA (reference sequence). The chain's CDR3 is CRGDIAYEQYF. CDR3 in DNA: TGCAGGGGGGACATAGCCTACGAGCAGTACTTC.

This rearrangement joins TRBV5-1 to TRBJ2-5; tentatively, D is TRBD1 or TRBD2 (5 bases each). V shed 4 bases and J shed 4 bases, with 11 bases lying between them. This CDR3 spans 13 amino acids. Looked up from germline, CDR1 is SGHRS and CDR2 is YFSETQ. CDR3 amino acids: CASSRGPPETQYF. DNA for the CDR3: TGCGCCAGCAGCAGGGGACCCCCAGAGACCCAGTACTTC.

This clonotype was seen repeatedly, ten times or more. The V gene is TRBV7-2, the J gene TRBJ2-7; the D is unclear. In germline, CDR1 is SGHTA, CDR2 FQGNSA. Trimming left V 4 bases short and J 3 bases short, with 13 bases between. The CDR3 covers 14 residues. The CDR3 nucleotides are TGTGCCAGCAGCTCCCTAACTAATTTCTACGAGCAGTACTTC. Protein product: CASSSLTNFYEQYF.